This T cell receptor (beta chain) was sequenced in a study of T cell changes during pregnancy in multiple sclerosis. Clones were read by immunoSEQ multiplex PCR, and TCRdb kept only the in-frame ones, dropping some. The sample includes over 40,000 clones, almost 95% seen only once; the top ten take approximately 2.2%. Germline V lookup: CDR1 MDHEN, CDR2 SYDVKM. V gave up 5 bases and J gave up 5 bases; unmatched junction bases: 5. The CDR3 loop spans 14 amino acids. The sample in question was peripheral blood, obtained in the third trimester of pregnancy. The chain carries TRBV28 and TRBJ2-2; 7 nucleotides line up with TRBD1. The sequence derives from a female donor with multiple sclerosis, enrolled in a pregnancy study. DNA for the CDR3: TGTGCCAGCAGTAAACAGGGGAAAACCGGGGAGCTGTTTTTT. The encoded protein is CASSKQGKTGELFF.